This T cell receptor beta chain was recorded in a study of cytomegalovirus exposure and HLA in healthy donors (dated by TCRdb to about 2017). Background on the whole study: According to a later analysis, the 110 or so validation repertoires were produced on the same platform as the roughly 600 repertoires of the first cohort. In addition to the first cohort of roughly 700 subjects, a separate validation cohort of 120 different subjects was used. The study aimed to test whether signatures of past pathogen exposure could be identified by cataloging public T cell receptors. The study combined high-throughput TCR immunosequencing, statistical association of individual TCRs with disease status, and machine learning to predict cytomegalovirus infection status. The full study reports these points: The classifier was reported to diagnose cytomegalovirus status with high specificity and sensitivity in both the original and validation cohorts. The validation cohort had no HLA typing available for a later analysis, so co-occurrence within that cohort was assessed over all 120 or so repertoires. Three of the identified cytomegalovirus-associated TCR beta chains were confirmed in vitro to be specific for cytomegalovirus antigens. The study listed 150 to 200 TCR beta chains as associated with cytomegalovirus. It was suggested by the authors that the approach could potentially be generalized to other disease states and immunological phenotypes. Most TCR sequences were seen in very few donors, while some public TCRs were found in many individuals. In a later analysis, TCRs clustered in the first cohort were found to also tend to co-occur in the roughly 120 validation repertoires, with 94% of cluster scores above 0.

Library prep was done by the immunoSEQ multiplex PCR assay. Processing in the source paper ran as follows. A statistical classification framework was built to diagnose cytomegalovirus status from the catalog of TCR beta chain sequences. The immuneACCESS repertoire file appears here via TCRdb, limited to in-frame rearrangements. These files lack a portion of the clones; in checked studies, under half of the deficit traces to unresolved V genes, and the cause of the others is not known. V, J and clone size derive from that table, while D and trimming were established from the DNA sequence. Counted in this sample were some 170,000 clones; approximately 84% of them appeared once. About 9.4% of the sample lies in the top ten. In the case of this clone: Its antigen is currently not known. Base qualities are not provided; no much larger clone lies one nucleotide away.

The germline V gene (reference sequence) specifies PRHDT as CDR1 and FYEKMQ as CDR2. Between the V and J ends, shortened by 1 base and 3 bases respectively, the junction contains 10 bases. The CDR3, cysteine through phenylalanine, is 15 amino acids long. CDR3 DNA is the only sequence kept; it has 45 bases, read in frame from the first base. Donors formed part of the validation cohort, which comprised over a hundred subjects and was distinct from the first cohort of 550 to 850 subjects. The sequence derives from a young man in good health and CMV-seropositive. The V and J genes are TRBV13 and TRBJ2-1, with a tentative D gene TRBD2 over 7 matching bases. The sample taken for sequencing was PBMCs. The nucleotide sequence reads TGTGCCAGCAGCTTAGACAGGGAGGGCTACAATGAGCAGTTCTTC. Its translation is CASSLDREGYNEQFF.